This T cell receptor (beta chain) was profiled in a study of blood T cell repertoires in COVID-19. About the research overall: Sources were T cells, B-cell-depleted T cells, or PBMCs; the material itself was cDNA or gDNA.

Between the trimmed V and J ends, which lost 1 base and 6 bases, there was a span of 9 bases. The CDR3 sequence is 13 residues long. Looked up from germline, CDR1 is LGHDT and CDR2 is YNNKEL (reference sequence). Clinical history reported by participants formed the basis on which cohorts were assigned. In the study's own analysis: How many nucleated cells were present was estimated from reference gene primer amplification. Profiled with immunoSEQ multiplex PCR; TCRdb holds only in-frame clones, not every one. The D gene and trimming were derived from the DNA, and the V and J assignments and clone size from that table. The repertoire has hundreds of thousands of clones, about 90% of them found once; the top ten carry roughly 2.8%.

Sequencing input: PBMCs or T cells enriched from blood (not recorded which). The receptor comes from a woman aged 45-65 years who had been exposed to COVID-19. V gene TRBV3-1 (or the pseudogene TRBV3-2) combines with J gene TRBJ1-1; tentative D call: TRBD1 (5 bases). CDR3 sequence: CASSQVGAAEAFF. The CDR3 DNA is TGTGCCAGCAGCCAAGTTGGGGCGGCTGAAGCTTTCTTT.